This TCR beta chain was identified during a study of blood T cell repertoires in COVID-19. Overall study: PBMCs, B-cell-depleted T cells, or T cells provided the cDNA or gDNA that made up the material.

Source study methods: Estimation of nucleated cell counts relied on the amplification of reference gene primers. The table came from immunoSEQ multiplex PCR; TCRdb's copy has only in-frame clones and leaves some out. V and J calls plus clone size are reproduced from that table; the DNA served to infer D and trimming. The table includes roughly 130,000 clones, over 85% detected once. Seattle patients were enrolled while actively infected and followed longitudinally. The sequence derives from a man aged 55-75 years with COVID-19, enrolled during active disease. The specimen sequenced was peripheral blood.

The CDR3 here is CATSAGRGSTDTQYF. DNA of the CDR3: TGTGCCACCAGCGCTGGACGGGGAAGCACAGATACGCAGTATTTT. The chain recombines TRBV15 with TRBJ2-3, with a possible D match to TRBD2 (5 bases). The V end lost 5 bases, the J end lost 0 bases, and 12 bases lay between the germline ends. Germline CDR1 reads LNHNV; CDR2 reads YYDKDF (reference sequence). The CDR3 is 15 residues long.